These 11 T cell receptor beta chains were all obtained from the same sample, sequenced in a study of T cells in Graves' hyperthyroidism and ophthalmopathy. TCR beta CDR3 regions were amplified from RNA. The TCR CDR3 was amplified in a first-round RT-PCR using the HTBI primer set. TCRdb reprocessed the multiplex PCR reads via MiXCR and lists one record per CDR3 protein. The data contain about 400,000 distinct CDR3 sequences, approximately 14% of them singletons. What was sequenced was blood. These receptors were obtained from a woman between 18 and 29 years old with Graves' hyperthyroidism.

In the case of this clonotype: One junction end disagrees with the germline gene, perhaps due to a read error. This rearrangement joins TRBV6-1 to TRBJ2-7; tentative D call: TRBD2 (6 bases). The CDR3 extends over 16 amino acids. CDR1 is MNHNS, CDR2 SASEGT, per germline. DNA for the CDR3: TGTGCCAGCAGCTTTTTGCCCGGGGGTAGGTCCTACGGGCAGTACTTC. Translated, it gives CASSFLPGGRSYGQYF.

This clonotype was found many times. V usage is TRBV7-8 and J usage is TRBJ2-3, with unresolved D. CDR3 length equals 17 residues. Germline V gene sequence: CDR1 SGHVS, CDR2 FQNEAQ. Trimming left V 2 bases short and J 0 bases short, with 15 bases between. For the CDR3, the DNA is TGTGCCAGCAGCTTATGGGTGGACGGATCTAGCACAGATACGCAGTATTTT. Protein product: CASSLWVDGSSTDTQYF.

A word on this clonotype: Compared with germline, one end of the junction differs, possibly owing to a read error. The chain employs TRBV28 and TRBJ2-1, with unresolved D. CDR1 MDHEN and CDR2 SYDVKM come from the germline V gene. This CDR3 region has 14 residues. The CDR3 nucleotides read TGTACCAGCAGTCCCTCCAGAGACTACAATGAGCAGTTCTTC. Its protein is CTSSPSRDYNEQFF.

For this clonotype: A much larger clonotype is one base distant, so this may be a read error. The rearrangement joins TRBV11-2 to TRBJ1-2, with D unresolved. Germline loops: CDR1 SGHAT, CDR2 FQNNGV. The CDR3 spans 11 residues. The V and J ends lost 4 bases and 9 bases respectively, with 9 bases between them. The CDR3 DNA reads TGTGCCAGCAGCTCCCATTATAGCTACACCTTC. Translated: CASSSHYSYTF.

This clonotype was recorded many times. The chain combines TRBV11-2 with TRBJ2-7, with 13 bases identical to TRBD2. Trimming removed 6 bases from V and 7 bases from J; junction bases left unmatched: 3. The CDR3 has 13 amino acids. Germline lookup yields CDR1 SGHAT and CDR2 FQNNGV. The CDR3 coding sequence is TGTGCCAGCAGGGGACTAGCGGGACGGGAGCAGTACTTC. Translated, it gives CASRGLAGREQYF.

Written as DNA, the CDR3 is TGTGCCAGCAGCGTAGGGACTAGCGGGAGTTGGGTAGATACGCAGTATTTT. Protein: CASSVGTSGSWVDTQYF. The chain couples TRBV9 to TRBJ2-3, with 13 bases that match TRBD2. The germline V gene has CDR1 SGDLS and CDR2 YYNGEE. V was clipped by 0 bases and J by 5 bases; unmatched bases: 6. This CDR3 has 17 amino acids.

At least ten counts were recorded for this clonotype. The J gene is TRBJ2-7, the V gene TRBV2; D possibly corresponds to TRBD2 (6 bases). Germline loops: CDR1 SNHLY, CDR2 FYNNEI. This CDR3 has 13 amino acids. The V gene lost 1 base and the J gene lost 7 bases, with 11 bases spanning the gap. CDR3 DNA sequence: TGTGCCAGCAGTGAAGAGAATGCGGGGGAGCAGTACTTC. It encodes CASSEENAGEQYF.

This clonotype was seen more than once but under ten times. The chain has TRBV29-1 and TRBJ1-2, with 11 bases that match TRBD1. Germline CDR1 and CDR2: SQVTM and ANQGSEA. This CDR3 has 14 amino acids. Trimming took 5 bases from V and 7 from J; bases not matched to a gene: 9. Written as DNA, the CDR3 is TGCAGCGTTCCCCCGGGACAGGGGGGCGGTGGCTACACCTTC. Translated: CSVPPGQGGGGYTF.

J is TRBJ2-1 and V is TRBV12-5; 8 bases are shared with TRBD2. The length of the CDR3 is 22 residues. The junction had 26 bases not matched to a gene; V was cut back by 7 bases and J by 0 bases. The germline CDR1 and CDR2 sequences are LGHNT and FRNRAP. CDR3 DNA: TGTGCTAGTGCCCCAAGTCTTCAAGCTCCCGGGGGGGATTTTGGCTCCTACAATGAGCAGTTCTTC. This codes for CASAPSLQAPGGDFGSYNEQFF.

The J gene is TRBJ2-1, the V gene TRBV20-1, with 9 bases aligning to TRBD2. With V trimmed by 3 bases and J by 8 bases, 8 bases remained unmatched. The CDR3 runs 14 residues. Germline CDR1 reads DFQATT; CDR2 reads SNEGSKA (reference sequence). Written as DNA, the CDR3 is TGCAGTGCTAGCTCGAGCGGGAGGTGGGATGAGCAGTTCTTC. Translation gives CSASSSGRWDEQFF.

Many counts were recorded for this clonotype. V usage is TRBV6-1 and J usage is TRBJ1-1; 7 nucleotides align to TRBD1. This CDR3 comprises 13 residues. The germline gives CDR1 MNHNS, CDR2 SASEGT. J lost 8 bases, V lost 6 bases, and 9 bases had no gene match. CDR3 DNA: TGTGCCAGCAGAGGACAGGCCACCACAGAAGCTTTCTTT. This encodes CASRGQATTEAFF.